The 25 T cell receptor beta chains presented below share a single source sample, sequenced in a study of T-cell reconstitution after alpha-beta-depleted transplantation in children. As it was prepared, the TCRbeta library received unique molecular identifiers. TCRdb fed the PCR reads into MiXCR, producing one record per CDR3 protein. The sample has roughly 420,000 distinct CDR3 sequences, roughly 15% seen once. The sample consisted of PBMCs, mostly from graft donor cells, taken 360 days after TCRalphabeta/CD19-depleted stem cell transplant. The receptor source for this set is a boy under three years old who had a stem cell transplant for Wiskott-Aldrich syndrome, so the T cells may come from the graft donor.

The V gene is TRBV5-6, the J gene TRBJ2-3; TRBD1 aligns across 8 bases. J lost 1 base, V lost 4 bases, and 8 bases had no gene match. The CDR3 covers 16 residues. The germline gives CDR1 SGHDT, CDR2 YYEEEE. The CDR3 nucleotides are TGTGCCAGCAGCCAGCCGACAGGGGTGGGCACAGATACGCAGTATTTT. Its translation: CASSQPTGVGTDTQYF.

In its sample, this clonotype was seen many times. The V gene is TRBV20-1, the J gene TRBJ2-1; 11 nucleotides line up with TRBD1. CDR3 length: 15 amino acids. The germline gives CDR1 DFQATT, CDR2 SNEGSKA (reference sequence). V lost 6 bases, J lost 6 bases, and 10 bases stayed unmatched. CDR3 loop: CSATLGTGGPNEQFF. The CDR3 bases are TGCAGTGCCACCCTCGGGACAGGGGGACCCAATGAGCAGTTCTTC.

J is TRBJ2-7 and V is TRBV6-2 or TRBV6-3, with D hard to call. The CDR3 consists of 16 residues. Per germline, CDR1 MNHEY and CDR2 SVGEGT. Trimming shortened V by 4 bases and J by 6 bases, and 22 bases separated the two germline ends. CDR3 DNA: TGTGCCAGCAGTTCAATCTCCCGACGGGCGGCCAGCGAGCAGTACTTC. Translation: CASSSISRRAASEQYF.

The chain carries TRBV5-1 and TRBJ2-7; tentative D call: TRBD2 (6 bases). Germline V gene sequence: CDR1 SGHRS, CDR2 YFSETQ. With 0 bases removed from V and 9 bases from J, the gap between germline ends came to 13 bases. This CDR3 has 13 residues. CDR3 protein: CASSLGDSAGQYF. The CDR3 region has the DNA TGCGCCAGCAGCTTGGGGGACTCCGCGGGGCAGTACTTC.

The chain uses TRBV9 and TRBJ2-1; D ambiguous. CDR1 and CDR2 from the germline V gene are SGDLS and YYNGEE. Between the trimmed V and J ends, which lost 4 bases and 6 bases, there was a span of 20 bases. The CDR3 has 16 residues. The CDR3 DNA reads TGTGCCAGCAGCCCTCAGCCCGCCCCCCTCAGCAATGAGCAGTTCTTC. It encodes CASSPQPAPLSNEQFF.

This chain connects TRBV29-1 to TRBJ1-5; 7 bases are a match to TRBD1. From germline, CDR1 is SQVTM and CDR2 ANQGSEA. CDR3 length: 12 residues. Trimming at V came to 5 bases and at J to 6 bases, leaving 4 bases not matched to a gene. DNA for the CDR3: TGCAGCGTTCGACAGGGCACTCAGCCCCAGCATTTT. Its translation is CSVRQGTQPQHF.

The sample holds many counts of this clonotype. This rearrangement joins TRBV5-1 to TRBJ2-3; TRBD1 is a possible D gene (5 bases). Deletions cut 4 bases from V and 2 bases from J, with 17 bases between. The CDR3 contains 16 residues. Germline V CDR1 and CDR2: SGHRS, YFSETQ. CDR3 DNA sequence: TGCGCCAGCAGCACACGAAGGGGAACCCTCACAGATACGCAGTATTTT. Protein product: CASSTRRGTLTDTQYF.

The V gene is TRBV7-2, the J gene TRBJ2-3; 11 nucleotides align to TRBD2. Germline values: CDR1 SGHTA, CDR2 FQGNSA. V shed 5 bases, J shed 9 bases, and the junction held 7 bases outside the gene matches. The CDR3 is 14 residues long. For the CDR3, the DNA is TGTGCCAGCAGCCCGTTAGCGGGAGGGGGGACGCAGTATTTT. This encodes CASSPLAGGGTQYF.

This clonotype was detected only a few times. The chain uses TRBV6-5 and TRBJ1-1; D is ambiguous. V was trimmed by 0 bases and J by 7 bases, leaving 15 bases between them. CDR1 is MNHEY and CDR2 is SVGAGI in the germline V gene. This CDR3 has 15 residues. CDR3 DNA sequence: TGTGCCAGCAGTTACTCGAAGGGAGGGTTTATTGAAGCTTTCTTT. It codes for CASSYSKGGFIEAFF.

This clonotype has ten or more counts. The chain joins TRBV20-1 to TRBJ1-2, with TRBD1 as a possible D gene (6 bases). Per the germline V gene, CDR1 is DFQATT and CDR2 is SNEGSKA (reference sequence). V was shortened by 6 bases and J by 6 bases, with 20 bases between the two germline ends. The CDR3 covers 14 residues. The CDR3 region has the DNA TGCAGTGCAACCTCTGGACAGTGGAATAATGGCTACACCTTC. It codes for CSATSGQWNNGYTF.

The chain is built from TRBV4-1 and TRBJ2-1, with 8 bases identical to TRBD2. CDR1 is MGHRA and CDR2 is YSYEKL in the germline V gene. The CDR3 runs 16 residues. With 1 base clipped from V and 1 base from J, the junction kept 3 bases outside the gene matches. CDR3 bases: TGCGCCAGCAGCCAAGGGGGCGGGGGGTCCTACAATGAGCAGTTCTTC. Amino acid sequence: CASSQGGGGSYNEQFF.

This clonotype was detected a few times. The V and J genes are TRBV12-3 or TRBV12-4 and TRBJ2-7; 9 bases align to TRBD1. CDR3 size: 15 residues. Trimming removed 6 bases from V and 4 bases from J; junction bases left unmatched: 10. CDR3 DNA: TGTGCCAGCAGCCACAAGGGACAGGGCAATTACGAGCAGTACTTC. Protein sequence: CASSHKGQGNYEQYF.

This rearrangement joins TRBV5-1 to TRBJ2-3, with 7 positions matching TRBD2. With 7 bases clipped from V and 0 bases from J, the junction kept 14 bases outside the gene matches. This CDR3 has 17 amino acids. The germline V gene has CDR1 SGHRS and CDR2 YFSETQ. CDR3 sequence reads: CASPPRRAGDSTDTQYF. The CDR3 region has the DNA TGCGCCAGCCCTCCCCGGCGGGCGGGAGACAGCACAGATACGCAGTATTTT.

This clonotype occurred a few times. V gene TRBV12-3 or TRBV12-4 combines with J gene TRBJ1-3, with D possibly TRBD1 on 5 matching bases. The CDR3 spans 15 residues. V lost 3 bases and J 3 bases, leaving 12 bases between the germline ends. The CDR3 is CASSFRGLYGNTIYF. In DNA, the CDR3 is TGTGCCAGCAGTTTTCGGGGACTATATGGAAACACCATATATTTT.

This clonotype was counted a few times. The chain employs TRBV30 and TRBJ2-4; 7 bases are shared with TRBD2. Losses at the gene ends were 1 base for V and 6 bases for J; bases not matched to a gene: 3. Germline CDR1 and CDR2: GTSNPN and SVGIG (reference sequence). This CDR3 is 13 amino acids long. The CDR3: CAWSGGSGNIQYF. CDR3 DNA: TGTGCCTGGAGTGGCGGGAGCGGAAACATTCAGTACTTC.

This clonotype occurred a few times. The J gene is TRBJ2-1, the V gene TRBV12-3 or TRBV12-4; 7 nucleotides align to TRBD2. This CDR3 is 16 amino acids long. J lost 9 bases, V lost 6 bases, and 17 bases had no gene match. The CDR3 sequence: CASSCAVAGDPIEQFF. Here the CDR3 DNA reads TGTGCCAGCAGCTGCGCAGTAGCGGGCGATCCCATTGAGCAGTTCTTC.

This sequence joins TRBV12-3 or TRBV12-4 and TRBJ2-3; D uncertain. With 5 bases removed from V and 1 base from J, the gap between germline ends came to 10 bases. The length of the CDR3 is 14 residues. Here the CDR3 reads CASSLRPRTDTQYF. The CDR3 DNA follows: TGTGCCAGCAGTCTCAGGCCCCGCACAGATACGCAGTATTTT.

The table lists this clonotype with a few counts. The chain links TRBV20-1 to TRBJ2-4; no reliable D call. This CDR3 is built from 13 residues. V lost 0 bases and J 2 bases, leaving 5 bases between the germline ends. Germline V gene data show CDR1 as DFQATT and CDR2 as SNEGSKA (reference sequence). CDR3 sequence reads: CSAREGTKNIQYF. DNA of the CDR3: TGCAGTGCTAGAGAGGGGACCAAAAACATTCAGTACTTC.

The sample holds a few counts of this clonotype. This chain joins TRBV6-5 and TRBJ2-1; 8 nucleotides match TRBD1. The V and J ends lost 0 bases and 2 bases, in that order; junction bases with no gene match: 3. Per the germline V gene, CDR1 is MNHEY and CDR2 is SVGAGI. The CDR3 runs 16 residues. The CDR3 nucleotides are TGTGCCAGCAGTTACTCGCCGGGACAGGCCTACAATGAGCAGTTCTTC. Translating it yields CASSYSPGQAYNEQFF.

The table lists this clonotype with many counts. The V call is TRBV29-1, the J call TRBJ2-4; D not certain. CDR3 length: 13 amino acids. Germline V gives CDR1 SQVTM, CDR2 ANQGSEA. V was cut by 3 bases and J by 1 base, with 7 bases left in between. The CDR3 DNA sequence: TGCAGCGTTGAGGCCGGGGCCAAAAACATTCAGTACTTC. Translated: CSVEAGAKNIQYF.

This clonotype was seen more than once but under ten times. The rearrangement links TRBV7-8 to TRBJ2-7; the D is unclear. Germline lookup yields CDR1 SGHVS and CDR2 FQNEAQ. The germline V and J ends were trimmed by 0 bases and 1 base, with 7 bases remaining between them. CDR3 length: 14 residues. The chain's CDR3 is CASSLAGPSYEQYF. CDR3 nucleotides: TGTGCCAGCAGCTTAGCGGGCCCTTCCTACGAGCAGTACTTC.

The chain uses TRBV5-1 and TRBJ2-2, with a weak D call TRBD1 (6 bases). Germline V gene lookup returns CDR1 SGHRS and CDR2 YFSETQ. Deletions cut 4 bases from V and 7 bases from J, with 14 bases between. This CDR3 comprises 14 residues. The CDR3 DNA reads TGCGCCAGCAGCCCTCCAGGGGTTGGCGGGGAGCTGTTTTTT. Amino acids: CASSPPGVGGELFF.

The genes are TRBV13 and TRBJ2-2; 9 bases are shared with TRBD1. Germline assignment: CDR1 PRHDT and CDR2 FYEKMQ (reference sequence). CDR3 length: 16 amino acids. V trimming: 5 bases; J trimming: 4 bases; junction bases outside the gene matches: 8. The CDR3 loop is CASSPPRTGVTGELFF. CDR3 nucleotide sequence: TGTGCCAGCAGCCCTCCAAGGACAGGGGTCACCGGGGAGCTGTTTTTT.

The sample holds a few counts of this clonotype. The V gene is TRBV11-2, the J gene TRBJ2-3; 7 nucleotides line up with TRBD1. Germline CDR1 reads SGHAT; CDR2 reads FQNNGV. Losses at the gene ends were 3 bases for V and 0 bases for J; bases not matched to a gene: 9. The CDR3 spans 17 residues. The CDR3 coding sequence is TGTGCCAGCAGCTTGATCCCAGGGGGAATAAGCACAGATACGCAGTATTTT. This gives the protein CASSLIPGGISTDTQYF.

The rearrangement uses TRBV20-1 and TRBJ2-7, with TRBD2 matching over 9 bases. The J segment lost 2 bases and the V segment lost 4 bases, leaving 6 bases of the junction unmatched. The CDR3 contains 14 residues. The germline V gene has CDR1 DFQATT and CDR2 SNEGSKA (reference sequence). CDR3 in amino acids: CSANKAGGTYEQYF. In DNA form, the CDR3 reads TGCAGTGCTAACAAAGCGGGAGGTACCTACGAGCAGTACTTC.